This T cell receptor (beta chain) was captured in a study of T cell changes during pregnancy in multiple sclerosis. Concerning this clone: Its ends do not fully match the called genes, so a read error is possible.

Germline V gene lookup returns CDR1 SGHRS and CDR2 YFSETQ. The CDR3 totals 17 residues. Assay: immunoSEQ multiplex PCR; the TCRdb copy retains only in-frame clones and omits some. The profile shows around 30,000 clones, approximately 90% of them singletons. This sequence was found in a female donor with multiple sclerosis, enrolled in a pregnancy study. J is TRBJ2-7 and V is TRBV5-1, with a possible D match to TRBD2 (6 bases). Here the sequenced sample was CD8+ T cells from peripheral blood mononuclear cells, taken before pregnancy. This CDR3 is CASSSAGGPWSSYERYF. DNA for the CDR3: TGCGCCAGCAGCTCCGCCGGAGGGCCCTGGAGCTCCTACGAGCGGTACTTC.